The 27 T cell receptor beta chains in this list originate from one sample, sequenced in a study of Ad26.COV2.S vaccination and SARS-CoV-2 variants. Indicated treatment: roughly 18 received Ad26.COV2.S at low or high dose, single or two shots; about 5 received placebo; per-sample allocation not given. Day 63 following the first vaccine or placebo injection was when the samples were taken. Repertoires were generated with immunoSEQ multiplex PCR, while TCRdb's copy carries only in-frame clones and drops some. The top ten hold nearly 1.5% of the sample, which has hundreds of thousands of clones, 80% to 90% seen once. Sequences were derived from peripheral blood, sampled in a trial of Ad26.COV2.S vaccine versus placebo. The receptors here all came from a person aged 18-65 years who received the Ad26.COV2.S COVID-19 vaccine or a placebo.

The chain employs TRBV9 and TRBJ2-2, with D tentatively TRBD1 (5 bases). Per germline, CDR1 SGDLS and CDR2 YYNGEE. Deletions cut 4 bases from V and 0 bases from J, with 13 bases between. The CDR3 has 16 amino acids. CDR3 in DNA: TGTGCCAGCAGCTCGTCGGGCAGGGCGAACACCGGGGAGCTGTTTTTT. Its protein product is CASSSSGRANTGELFF.

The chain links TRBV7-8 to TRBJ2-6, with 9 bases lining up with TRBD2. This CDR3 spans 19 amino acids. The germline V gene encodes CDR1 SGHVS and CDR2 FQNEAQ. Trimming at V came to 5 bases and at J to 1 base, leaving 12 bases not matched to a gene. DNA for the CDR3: TGTGCCAGCAGCCGGGAAGCGGCGGGAGGGCTTTCTGGGGCCAACGTCCTGACTTTC. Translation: CASSREAAGGLSGANVLTF.

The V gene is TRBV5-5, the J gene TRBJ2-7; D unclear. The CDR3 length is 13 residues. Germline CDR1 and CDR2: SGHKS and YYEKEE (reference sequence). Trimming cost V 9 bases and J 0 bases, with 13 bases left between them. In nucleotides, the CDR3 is TGTGCCACCTCGGCCAGCCTCTCCTACGAGCAGTACTTC. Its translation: CATSASLSYEQYF.

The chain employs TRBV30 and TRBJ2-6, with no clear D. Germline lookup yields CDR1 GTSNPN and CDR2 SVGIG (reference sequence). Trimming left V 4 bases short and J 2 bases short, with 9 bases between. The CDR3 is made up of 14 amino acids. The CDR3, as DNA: TGTGCCTGGACGTTGGCTGCTGGGGCCAACGTCCTGACTTTC. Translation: CAWTLAAGANVLTF.

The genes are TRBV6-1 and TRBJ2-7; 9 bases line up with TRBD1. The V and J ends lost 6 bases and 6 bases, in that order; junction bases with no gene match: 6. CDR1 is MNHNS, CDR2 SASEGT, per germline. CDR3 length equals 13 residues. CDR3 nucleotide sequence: TGTGCCAGCAGAGACTGGACAGGGGCCGAGCAGTACTTC. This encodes CASRDWTGAEQYF.

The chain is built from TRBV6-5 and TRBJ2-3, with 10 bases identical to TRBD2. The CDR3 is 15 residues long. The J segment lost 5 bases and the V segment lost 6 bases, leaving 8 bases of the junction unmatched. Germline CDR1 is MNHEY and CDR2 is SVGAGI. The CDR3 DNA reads TGTGCCAGCAGCCCCGGACTAGCGGTGGTAGATACGCAGTATTTT. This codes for CASSPGLAVVDTQYF.

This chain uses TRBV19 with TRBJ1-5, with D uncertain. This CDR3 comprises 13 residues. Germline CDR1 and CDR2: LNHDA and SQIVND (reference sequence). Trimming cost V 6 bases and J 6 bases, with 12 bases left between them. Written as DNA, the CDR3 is TGTGCCAGTAGGACCCAACAAACTCAGCCCCAGCATTTT. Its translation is CASRTQQTQPQHF.

Written as DNA, the CDR3 is TGTGCCAGCAGGGGGGCAGCCAGGGCTCAGCCCCAGCATTTT. Translating it yields CASRGAARAQPQHF. The chain has TRBV6-6 and TRBJ1-5; possible D gene TRBD1, 6 bases. Trimming removed 6 bases from V and 6 bases from J, with 15 bases in between. The length of the CDR3 is 14 residues. Germline V lookup: CDR1 MNHNY, CDR2 SVGAGI (reference sequence).

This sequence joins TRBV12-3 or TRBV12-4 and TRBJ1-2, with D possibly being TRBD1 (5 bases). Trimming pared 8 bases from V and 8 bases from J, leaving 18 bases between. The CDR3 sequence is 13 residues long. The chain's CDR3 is CASGTYLRGGYTF. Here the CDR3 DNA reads TGTGCCAGCGGGACCTACCTTCGCGGGGGCTACACCTTC.

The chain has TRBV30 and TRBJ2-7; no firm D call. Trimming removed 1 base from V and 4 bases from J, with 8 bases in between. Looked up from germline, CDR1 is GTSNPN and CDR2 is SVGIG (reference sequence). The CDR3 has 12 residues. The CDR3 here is CAWSADSYEQYF. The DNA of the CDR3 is TGTGCCTGGAGTGCAGATTCTTACGAGCAGTACTTC.

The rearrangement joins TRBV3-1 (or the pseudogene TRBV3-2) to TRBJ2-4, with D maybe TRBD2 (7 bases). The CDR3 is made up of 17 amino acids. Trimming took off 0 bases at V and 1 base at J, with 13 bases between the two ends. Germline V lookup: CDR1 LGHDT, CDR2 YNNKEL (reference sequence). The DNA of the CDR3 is TGTGCCAGCAGCCAAGAAATTAGGGGGGGTGCCAAAAACATTCAGTACTTC. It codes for CASSQEIRGGAKNIQYF.

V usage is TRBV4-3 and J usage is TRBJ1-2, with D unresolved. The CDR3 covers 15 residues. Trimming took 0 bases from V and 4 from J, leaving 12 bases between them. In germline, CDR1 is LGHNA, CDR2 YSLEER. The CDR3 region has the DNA TGCGCCAGCAGCCAAGACCCCTTAGCCCCCTATGGCTACACCTTC. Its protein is CASSQDPLAPYGYTF.

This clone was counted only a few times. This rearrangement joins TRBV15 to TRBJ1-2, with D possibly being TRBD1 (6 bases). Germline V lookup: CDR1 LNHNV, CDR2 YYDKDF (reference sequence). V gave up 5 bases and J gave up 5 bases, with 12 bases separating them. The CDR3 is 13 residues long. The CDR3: CATSAGTGYGYTF. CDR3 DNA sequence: TGTGCCACCAGCGCAGGTACAGGGTATGGCTACACCTTC.

The CDR3 here is CASSLERAGPGSPLHF. The DNA of the CDR3 is TGTGCCAGCAGCTTAGAGCGGGCAGGGCCAGGTTCACCCCTCCACTTT. This chain connects TRBV7-6 to TRBJ1-6; perhaps TRBD1 as D (5 bases). Germline CDR1 reads SGHVS; CDR2 reads FNYEAQ. Trimming cost V 1 base and J 9 bases, with 16 bases left between them. The CDR3 is 16 residues long.

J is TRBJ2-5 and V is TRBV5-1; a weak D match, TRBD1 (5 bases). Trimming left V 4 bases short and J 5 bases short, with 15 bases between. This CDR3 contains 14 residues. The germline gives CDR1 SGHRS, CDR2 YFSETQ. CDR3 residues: CASSRGLSSETQYF. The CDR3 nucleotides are TGCGCCAGCAGCAGGGGATTGTCGAGCGAGACCCAGTACTTC.

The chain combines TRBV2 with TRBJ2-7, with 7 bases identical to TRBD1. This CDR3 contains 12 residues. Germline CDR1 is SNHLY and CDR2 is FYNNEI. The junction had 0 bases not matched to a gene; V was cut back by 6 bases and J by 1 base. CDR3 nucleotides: TGTGCCAGCAGGGGACAGTCCTACGAGCAGTACTTC. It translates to CASRGQSYEQYF.

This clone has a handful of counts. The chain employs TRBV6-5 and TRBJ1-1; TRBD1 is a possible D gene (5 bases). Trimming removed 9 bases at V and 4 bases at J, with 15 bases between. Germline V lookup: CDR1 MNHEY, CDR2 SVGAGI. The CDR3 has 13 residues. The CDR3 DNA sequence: TGTGCCAGTTTCGGCCAGGGAGGCACTGAAGCTTTCTTT. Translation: CASFGQGGTEAFF.

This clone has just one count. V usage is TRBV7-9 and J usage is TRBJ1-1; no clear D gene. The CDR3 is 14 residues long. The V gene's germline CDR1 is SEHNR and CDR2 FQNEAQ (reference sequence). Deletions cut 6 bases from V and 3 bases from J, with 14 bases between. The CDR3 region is CASRAGPTDTEAFF. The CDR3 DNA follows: TGTGCCAGCAGAGCGGGCCCCACGGACACTGAAGCTTTCTTT.

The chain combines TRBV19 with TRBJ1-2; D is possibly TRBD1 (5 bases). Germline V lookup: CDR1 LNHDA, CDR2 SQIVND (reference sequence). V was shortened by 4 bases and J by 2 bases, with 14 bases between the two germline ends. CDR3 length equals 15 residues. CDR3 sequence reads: CASSTLQGSNYGYTF. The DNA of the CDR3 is TGTGCCAGTAGTACGCTCCAGGGTTCCAACTATGGCTACACCTTC. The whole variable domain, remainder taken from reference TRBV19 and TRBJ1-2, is DGGITQSPKYLFRKEGQNVTLSCEQNLNHDAMYWYRQDPGQGLRLIYYSQIVNDFQKGDIAEGYSVSREKKESFPLTVTSAQKNPTAFYLCASSTLQGSNYGYTFGSGTRLTVV.

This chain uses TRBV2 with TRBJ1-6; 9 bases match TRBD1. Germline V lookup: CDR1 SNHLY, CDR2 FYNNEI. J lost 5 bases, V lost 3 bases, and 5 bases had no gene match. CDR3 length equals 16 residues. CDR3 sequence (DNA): TGTGCCAGCAGTGATGGGACAGGGACCCATAATTCACCCCTCCACTTT. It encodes CASSDGTGTHNSPLHF.

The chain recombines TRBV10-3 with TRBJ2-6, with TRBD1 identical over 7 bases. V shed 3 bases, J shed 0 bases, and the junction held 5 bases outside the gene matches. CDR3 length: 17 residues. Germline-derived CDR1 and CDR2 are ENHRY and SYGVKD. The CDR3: CAISDPRGLSGANVLTF. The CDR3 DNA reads TGTGCCATCAGTGACCCGAGGGGGCTCTCTGGGGCCAACGTCCTGACTTTC.

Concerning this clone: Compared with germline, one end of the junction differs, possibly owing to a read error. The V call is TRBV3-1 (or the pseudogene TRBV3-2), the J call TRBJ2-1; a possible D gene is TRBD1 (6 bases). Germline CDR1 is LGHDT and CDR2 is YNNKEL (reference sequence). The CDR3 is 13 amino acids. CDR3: CASSLVGRTGLIF. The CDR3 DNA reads TGTGCCAGCAGCTTAGTCGGTCGAACAGGGTTAATCTTC.

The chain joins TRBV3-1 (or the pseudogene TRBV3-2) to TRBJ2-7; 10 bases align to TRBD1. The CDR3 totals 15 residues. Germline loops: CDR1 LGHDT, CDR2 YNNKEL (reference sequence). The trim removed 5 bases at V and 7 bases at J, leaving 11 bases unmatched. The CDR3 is CASSFPGQGIREQYF. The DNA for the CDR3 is TGTGCCAGCAGCTTTCCGGGACAGGGGATTCGGGAGCAGTACTTC.

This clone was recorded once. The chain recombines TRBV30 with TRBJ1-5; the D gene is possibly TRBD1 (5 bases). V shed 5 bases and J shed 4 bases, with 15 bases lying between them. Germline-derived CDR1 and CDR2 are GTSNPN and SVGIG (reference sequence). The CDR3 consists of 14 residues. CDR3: CAWGTGTPNQPQHF. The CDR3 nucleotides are TGTGCCTGGGGCACCGGGACTCCGAATCAGCCCCAGCATTTT.

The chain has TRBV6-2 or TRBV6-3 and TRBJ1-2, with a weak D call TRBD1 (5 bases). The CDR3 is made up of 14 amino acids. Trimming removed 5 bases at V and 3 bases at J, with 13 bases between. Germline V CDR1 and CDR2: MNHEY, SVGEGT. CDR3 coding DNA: TGTGCCAGCAGTCTGTCGGGGGACTACTATGGCTACACCTTC. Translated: CASSLSGDYYGYTF.

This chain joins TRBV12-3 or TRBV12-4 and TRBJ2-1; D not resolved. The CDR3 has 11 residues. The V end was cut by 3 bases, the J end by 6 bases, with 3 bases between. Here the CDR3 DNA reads TGTGCCAGCAGTTTTTTCAATGAGCAGTTCTTC. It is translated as CASSFFNEQFF.

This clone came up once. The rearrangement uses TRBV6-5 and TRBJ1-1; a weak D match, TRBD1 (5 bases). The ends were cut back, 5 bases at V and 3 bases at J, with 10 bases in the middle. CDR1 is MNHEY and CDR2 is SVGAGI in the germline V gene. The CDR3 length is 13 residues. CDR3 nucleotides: TGTGCCAGCAGTCGGGACTTCTACACTGAAGCTTTCTTT. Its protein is CASSRDFYTEAFF.